The next 7 T cell receptor beta chains were all read from a single sample in a study of T cell responses to AZD1222 COVID-19 vaccine. Using immunoSEQ multiplex PCR, the repertoire was profiled, and TCRdb retains in-frame clones only, with some absent. The table has about 110,000 clones, around 84% seen once. The source material was peripheral blood, sampled on day 0 of AZD1222 vaccination. These receptors all come from an adult in good health.

The CDR3 is CASNPGPQATNEKLFF. The CDR3 DNA sequence: TGTGCCAGCAACCCCGGGCCCCAGGCGACTAATGAAAAACTGTTTTTT. The chain uses TRBV19 and TRBJ1-4; D ambiguous. V was trimmed by 9 bases and J by 2 bases, leaving 19 bases between them. This CDR3 contains 16 residues. Per germline, CDR1 LNHDA and CDR2 SQIVND (reference sequence).

This clone has a single count. V is TRBV5-1 and J is TRBJ1-2; 9 bases are shared with TRBD1. Trimming cost V 4 bases and J 8 bases; bases outside gene matches: 3. This CDR3 has 12 amino acids. Germline loops: CDR1 SGHRS, CDR2 YFSETQ. CDR3: CASSPTGGGYTF. In nucleotides, the CDR3 is TGCGCCAGCAGCCCGACAGGGGGAGGCTACACCTTC.

V gene TRBV21-1 combines with J gene TRBJ1-4; the table's TRBD1 call for D was not verified on the DNA. TRBV21-1 constitutes a pseudogene. CDR3 size: 14 residues. This chain's CDR3 is CAAGSGQGDEKLFF. In nucleotides, the CDR3 is TGTGCCGCAGGATCCGGGCAGGGGGATGAAAAACTGTTTTTT.

This clone came up a few times. The V and J genes are TRBV4-3 and TRBJ1-6; 8 bases agree with TRBD1. CDR1 and CDR2 from the germline V gene are LGHNA and YSLEER. The CDR3 is made up of 16 amino acids. V shed 1 base, J shed 6 bases, and the junction held 5 bases outside the gene matches. CDR3 sequence (DNA): TGCGCCAGCAGCCAAGGGGCAGGGACAGGTAATTCACCCCTCCACTTT. This translates into CASSQGAGTGNSPLHF.

The CDR3 region has the DNA TGTGCCACCGGTTACGGGACAGGGAATTCACCCCTCCACTTT. Amino acids: CATGYGTGNSPLHF. J is TRBJ1-6 and V is TRBV15; 9 nucleotides line up with TRBD1. CDR3 size: 14 residues. V lost 8 bases, J lost 7 bases, and 6 bases stayed unmatched. Germline CDR1 and CDR2: LNHNV and YYDKDF (reference sequence). Supplemented by reference TRBV15 and TRBJ1-6, the full variable domain reads DAMVIQNPRYQVTQFGKPVTLSCSQTLNHNVMYWYQQKSSQAPKLLFHYYDKDFNNEADTPDNFQSRRPNTSFCFLDIRSPGLGDTAMYLCATGYGTGNSPLHFGNGTRLTVT.

The rearrangement joins TRBV18 to TRBJ2-7; possible D gene TRBD2, 5 bases. V shed 3 bases and J shed 4 bases, with 16 bases lying between them. Germline V gene lookup returns CDR1 KGHSH and CDR2 LQKENI. The CDR3 extends over 15 amino acids. The CDR3 reads CASSPSSVLGYEQYF. DNA of the CDR3: TGTGCCAGCTCACCTTCGTCCGTACTAGGGTACGAGCAGTACTTC.

The chain employs TRBV7-8 and TRBJ1-4; D not resolved. Germline V gene data show CDR1 as SGHVS and CDR2 as FQNEAQ. V was trimmed by 5 bases and J by 8 bases, leaving 12 bases between them. The CDR3 extends over 13 amino acids. This CDR3 reads CASSRDGVEKLFF. The CDR3 DNA reads TGTGCCAGCAGCCGGGATGGGGTCGAAAAACTGTTTTTT.